Listed here are 3 T cell receptor beta chains from one sample, sequenced in a study of blood T cells in healthy people across ages. The second PCR ran roughly 7 to 12 cycles with a sample-barcoded 5' primer and J-beta primers. MiXCR was run by TCRdb on the 5' RACE reads, yielding one entry per CDR3 protein. The data contain hundreds of thousands of distinct CDR3 sequences, 25% to 30% of them singletons. These same data were also listed under a study on T cells of mothers and their children.

The material sequenced was blood. These receptors all come from a boy aged 5-17 years in good health.

The sample holds a few counts of this clonotype. The V gene is TRBV29-1, the J gene TRBJ2-5; D perhaps matches TRBD2 (5 bases). The germline V gene has CDR1 SQVTM and CDR2 ANQGSEA. The V end lost 6 bases, the J end lost 1 base, and 12 bases lay between the germline ends. This CDR3 has 13 amino acids. Here the CDR3 reads CSVDLGIQETQYF. As DNA, the CDR3 is TGCAGCGTCGACCTCGGGATCCAAGAGACCCAGTACTTC. Supplemented by reference TRBV29-1 and TRBJ2-5, the full variable domain reads SAVISQKPSRDICQRGTSLTIQCQVDSQVTMMFWYRQQPGQSLTLIATANQGSEATYESGFVIDKFPISRPNLTFSTLTVSNMSPEDSSIYLCSVDLGIQETQYFGPGTRLLVL.

This clonotype appeared a few times. The chain is built from TRBV7-9 and TRBJ2-7; unclear D gene. Trimming stripped 4 bases from V and 2 bases from J, with 6 bases between. This CDR3 contains 12 residues. Germline V CDR1 and CDR2: SEHNR, FQNEAQ (reference sequence). CDR3 sequence: CASSSAPYEQYF. CDR3 nucleotides: TGTGCCAGCAGCTCTGCTCCCTACGAGCAGTACTTC.

This clonotype was seen a few times. This chain links TRBV7-2 with TRBJ2-7, with D possibly TRBD1 on 6 matching bases. CDR3 length equals 13 residues. The V end was cut by 2 bases, the J end by 3 bases, with 8 bases between. Germline CDR1 and CDR2: SGHTA and FQGNSA. The CDR3 bases are TGTGCCAGCAGCTTACCCAGGGGCTACGAGCAGTACTTC. This gives the protein CASSLPRGYEQYF.